The rows below give T cell receptor beta chains drawn from one sample of a study of CD8 T cells in ankylosing spondylitis. TCRdb fed the 5' RACE reads into MiXCR, producing one record per CDR3 protein. This sample carries a few hundred thousand distinct CDR3 sequences, around 22% of them seen once, and the ten largest clones take about 16%. The sequenced material came from blood, either unsorted or a sorted T cell fraction (not recorded which). The receptors originated from a male donor with ankylosing spondylitis. CDR3s include the opening cysteine and the closing phenylalanine or tryptophan. The D gene is left open where the match is weak. Some rows have no size entry. The others give once, few or many, or a class for an expanded clone.

>TRBV9|TRBJ1-5|.|.
TGTGCCAGCAGCGTAGGAGCCTCCTTCGGGCAGCCCCAGCATTTT
CASSVGASFGQPQHF
>TRBV5-1|TRBJ2-1|few|.
TGCGCCAGCAGCGGGATGGAGGCTCCACACAATGAGCAGTTCTTC
CASSGMEAPHNEQFF
>TRBV18|TRBJ2-3|.|.
TGTGCCAGCTCACCACGAGGCTCGAGGGCGGGGGATACGCAGTATTTT
CASSPRGSRAGDTQYF
>TRBV20-1|TRBJ2-7|few|.
TGCAGTGCTAGCGGGAGTAGGAGAGAGCAGTACTTC
CSASGSRREQYF
>TRBV27|TRBJ2-2|many|TRBD2
TGTGCCAGCAGTTTCAGGTCGGGGCTACTTTTGGAGACTAGCGGGAGAGCGAACACCGGGGAGCTGTTTTTT
CASSFRSGLLLETSGRANTGELFF
>TRBV6-5|TRBJ2-2|few|TRBD2
TGTGCCAGCACTTTAGGACTAGCGGGAACGAACACCGGGGAGCTGTTTTTT
CASTLGLAGTNTGELFF
>TRBV5-1|TRBJ2-1|many|.
TGCGCCAGCAGCTTGGGGTCTTCTCACAATGAGCAGTTCTTC
CASSLGSSHNEQFF
>TRBV6-2/TRBV6-3|TRBJ2-5|few|TRBD2
TGTGCCAGCAGTTACTCGAGGTCTAGCGGACGAGGGACCCAGTACTTC
CASSYSRSSGRGTQYF
>TRBV20-1|TRBJ2-5|few|.
TGCAGTGCTAGAGAGCCAGGGGGGGCACAAGAGACCCAGTACTTC
CSAREPGGAQETQYF
>TRBV5-1|TRBJ2-1|.|TRBD2
TGCGCCAGCAGCTTGGTCATCCGTGGGACTAGCGGGGCTACTTCCTCCTACAATGAGCAGTTCTTC
CASSLVIRGTSGATSSYNEQFF
>TRBV12-3/TRBV12-4|TRBJ1-1|few|.
TGTGCCAGCAGTTTAGCGAGGGGGGGCGCTTTCTTT
CASSLARGGAFF
>TRBV6-5|TRBJ1-1|.|.
TGTGCCAGCAGTTACTCGGGGGCTAGATTTGAAGCTTTCTTT
CASSYSGARFEAFF
>TRBV6-5|TRBJ2-7|few|.
TGTGCCAGCAGTTACCAGGCACTACTTTACGAGCAGTACTTC
CASSYQALLYEQYF
>TRBV28|TRBJ2-5|.|.
TGTGCCAGCAGTTCCTCGTCTGGAGAGACCCAGTACTTC
CASSSSSGETQYF
>TRBV6-1|TRBJ2-4|.|.
TGTGCCAGCAGTGAACAGTCATTAAACATTCAGTACTTC
CASSEQSLNIQYF
>TRBV20-1|TRBJ2-1|few|TRBD2
TGCAGTGCTAGCAGAATAGCGGGAGGTGAGCAGTTCTTC
CSASRIAGGEQFF
>TRBV29-1|TRBJ1-1|.|.
TGCAGCGCCTCCTTCGCGCGGACTGAAGCTTTCTTT
CSASFARTEAFF
>TRBV18|TRBJ2-3|.|TRBD1
TGTGCCAGCTCACCCCGACAGGGGACGGGCACAGATACGCAGTATTTT
CASSPRQGTGTDTQYF
>TRBV10-3|TRBJ2-7|many|TRBD2
TGTGCCATCAGTGAGACACGACTAGCCGCCTCCCAGGAGCAGTACTTC
CAISETRLAASQEQYF
>TRBV4-1|TRBJ2-7|.|.
TGCGCCAGCAGCCAAGATTCAGGGTCCTACGAGCAGTACTTC
CASSQDSGSYEQYF
>TRBV5-1|TRBJ2-7|few|.
TGCGCCAGCAGCCCCAGGGAGGACCCAGCCTACGAGCAGTACTTC
CASSPREDPAYEQYF
>TRBV5-1|TRBJ2-7|.|TRBD2
TGCGCCAGCAGCCGCGGGGGGGCGGGACGGATATCCTACGAGCAGTACTTC
CASSRGGAGRISYEQYF
>TRBV20-1|TRBJ2-7|many|TRBD2
TGCAGTGCTCGGACTAGCGGTTCCTACGAGCAGTACTTC
CSARTSGSYEQYF
>TRBV12-3/TRBV12-4|TRBJ2-5|few|.
TGTGCCAGCAGTCCTGGACAGTCGGGAGAGACCCAGTACTTC
CASSPGQSGETQYF
>TRBV11-3|TRBJ1-1|.|.
TGTGCCAGCAGCTCCTCCCAGAACACTGAAGCTTTCTTT
CASSSSQNTEAFF
>TRBV6-5|TRBJ2-7|many|.
TGTGCCAGCAGTTACTCGAAGCGAAGCTCCTACGAGCAGTACTTC
CASSYSKRSSYEQYF
>TRBV14|TRBJ2-3|.|.
TGTGCCAGCAGCCGGAGGAGACAGGACACAGATACGCAGTATTTT
CASSRRRQDTDTQYF
>TRBV15|TRBJ2-1|.|TRBD2
TGTGCCACCAGCAGCCGCAGCGGGAGCGGAAATGAGCAGTTCTTC
CATSSRSGSGNEQFF
>TRBV5-4|TRBJ2-1|.|TRBD2
TGTGCCAGCAGCTTTGGACTAGCGGGAGAGGAGCAGTTCTTC
CASSFGLAGEEQFF
>TRBV6-2/TRBV6-3|TRBJ1-5|few|.
TGTGCCAGCAGCCTCCTCCTCGACAGCCGCAATCAGCCCCAGCATTTT
CASSLLLDSRNQPQHF
>TRBV20-1|TRBJ2-7|.|.
TGCAGTGCACTTTACGCCCCCGGGGGAACCTACGAGCAGTACTTC
CSALYAPGGTYEQYF
>TRBV10-3|TRBJ1-2|few|.
TGTGCCGCTGATGACACGCAGACCTACACCTTC
CAADDTQTYTF
>TRBV20-1|TRBJ2-7|.|TRBD2
TGCAGTGCTAGAGATTTACTAGCGGACTACGAGCAGTACTTC
CSARDLLADYEQYF
>TRBV11-2|TRBJ2-2|few|.
TGTGCCAGCAGCTTAGTCGTGGGCGGGGAGCTGTTTTTT
CASSLVVGGELFF
>TRBV6-1|TRBJ1-2|.|TRBD1
TGTGCCAGCAGTCTAAACAGGGGAATCCGTGGCTACACCTTC
CASSLNRGIRGYTF
>TRBV7-8|TRBJ2-7|few|.
TGTGCCAGCAGCTTGGGCCACTCCTACGAGCAGTACTTC
CASSLGHSYEQYF
>TRBV29-1|TRBJ2-1|many|TRBD2
TGCAGCGTTGGGCAGCGGGAGGGTTACAATGAGCAGTTCTTC
CSVGQREGYNEQFF
>TRBV20-1|TRBJ2-5|many|.
TGCAGTGCTAGAGGGGGACTTGCCCAAGAGACCCAGTACTTC
CSARGGLAQETQYF
>TRBV18|TRBJ2-7|.|TRBD1
TGTGCCAGCTCACCCGGGACAGGGGGCGTTGAGCAGTACTTC
CASSPGTGGVEQYF
>TRBV4-1|TRBJ1-5|few|.
TGCGCCAGCAGCCAAGCCAGGCAGACAATCAGGCCCCAGCATTTT
CASSQARQTIRPQHF
>TRBV29-1|TRBJ1-5|many|.
TGCAGCTCTGCGGGCGGGGTTGGGCAGCCCCAGCATTTT
CSSAGGVGQPQHF
>TRBV5-1|TRBJ2-3|.|TRBD1
TGCGCCAGCAGCGGGGACAGTAGCACAGATACGCAGTATTTT
CASSGDSSTDTQYF
>TRBV9|TRBJ2-5|few|.
TGTGCCAGCAGCGTATGGTACGACACGGCGGAGACCCAGTACTTC
CASSVWYDTAETQYF
>TRBV10-3|TRBJ2-7|.|TRBD2
TGTGCCATCAGCCTTGGACTAGCGGGAAGCTCCTACGAGCAGTACTTC
CAISLGLAGSSYEQYF
>TRBV7-3|TRBJ2-2|few|TRBD1
TGTGCCAGCAGCCGGACAGGGCGCGGGGTCGGGGAGCTGTTTTTT
CASSRTGRGVGELFF
>TRBV20-1|TRBJ2-7|.|.
TGCAGTGCCAGCAAGAACTCCTACGAGCAGTACTTC
CSASKNSYEQYF
>TRBV15|TRBJ1-1|few|.
TGTGCCACCAGCAGACCTGGGGCCGGGAACACTGAAGCTTTCTTT
CATSRPGAGNTEAFF
>TRBV28|TRBJ2-5|.|.
TGTGCCAGCAGTTTATCGGGGGGCTTCGAAGAGACCCAGTACTTC
CASSLSGGFEETQYF
>TRBV27|TRBJ2-7|.|TRBD2
TGTGCCAGCAGTCGCCGCCTAGCGGGAGGGTACGAGCAGTACTTC
CASSRRLAGGYEQYF
>TRBV9|TRBJ2-5|few|TRBD2
TGTGCCAGCAGCGCAGGAACCGGGACTAGCGGGAGTCTATTGGAGACCCAGTACTTC
CASSAGTGTSGSLLETQYF
>TRBV28|TRBJ2-1|few|.
TGTGCCAGCAAAGGAGACTCTAGATACAATGAGCAGTTCTTC
CASKGDSRYNEQFF
>TRBV10-3|TRBJ1-2|.|.
TGTGCCATCAGTGGGGACGGGGAGTACGGCTACACCTTC
CAISGDGEYGYTF
>TRBV12-3/TRBV12-4|TRBJ1-1|many|TRBD1
TGTGCCACCCGGCCGGACAGGGTATCTGAAGCTTTCTTT
CATRPDRVSEAFF
>TRBV3-1|TRBJ2-1|few|TRBD2
TGTGCCAGCAGCCAACACAGAGCGGGGGCGATGTACAATGAGCAGTTCTTC
CASSQHRAGAMYNEQFF